The clone carrying this TCR beta chain was counted a few times. Antigen unknown. Of the isolated RNA, all was reverse transcribed, and so the sequenced material was expressed TCRB transcripts. Produced via immunoSEQ multiplex PCR; TCRdb's table is partial and in-frame only. The sample has roughly 150,000 clones, less than 9.5% seen once; the top ten hold over 2%. This sample was included in a study of beta chain features in type 1 diabetes. The study, taken as a whole, reports: Shorter TCRB CDR3s, moderately but significantly so, were found in Type 1 diabetes patients in all four CD4+ subsets. These data did not resolve whether HLA type affects TCRB rearrangement. Relative to healthy donors, patients appeared to have naive, central memory and Treg TCRB repertoires that were more similar. At VDJ recombination sites, type 1 diabetes patients had fewer insertions and more deleted nucleotides.

This TCR was sampled from a woman aged 18-29 years in good health. Sequencing was carried out using central memory CD4+ T cells from blood.

The CDR3 spells CASSQVPGIGGEQYF. CDR3 DNA sequence: TGCGCCAGCAGCCAAGTTCCCGGGATCGGTGGCGAGCAGTACTTC. The gene calls are TRBV4-3 and TRBJ2-7; possible D gene TRBD2, 5 bases. The CDR3 covers 15 residues. CDR1 is LGHNA, CDR2 YSLEER, per germline. V lost 1 base and J 6 bases, leaving 16 bases between the germline ends.